One sample yielded the 23 T cell receptor beta chains listed below, sequenced in a study of regulatory T cells in long-lasting Graves disease. Building of the TCR beta libraries involved iRepertoire HTBI primers and Arm-PCR of CDR3 regions. A single record per CDR3 protein comes from TCRdb applying MiXCR to the multiplex PCR reads. Altogether roughly 400,000 distinct CDR3 sequences are present, about 15% being singletons, with the ten largest covering over 7%. Sample time point: newly diagnosed GD, antithyroid drugs for less than 3 months. Isolated PBMC RNA provided the starting material for the TCR library. The same specimen was also included in a second study, on T cells in Graves' hyperthyroidism and ophthalmopathy.

Sequencing used peripheral blood mononuclear cells (PBMCs), obtained at new diagnosis, from a patient treated with antithyroid drugs. Source of these receptors: a middle-aged woman with Graves disease.

This clonotype was counted at least ten times. The J gene is TRBJ2-3, the V gene TRBV12-3 or TRBV12-4; 8 nucleotides line up with TRBD2. Trimming cost V 3 bases and J 3 bases; bases outside gene matches: 11. The CDR3 totals 17 residues. The CDR3 DNA follows: TGTGCCAGCAGTTTTTTGACGGGACTAGGGGGGACAGATACGCAGTATTTT. Translating it yields CASSFLTGLGGTDTQYF.

The chain couples TRBV12-3 or TRBV12-4 to TRBJ2-7; the D gene is possibly TRBD2 (5 bases). This CDR3 comprises 11 residues. Trimming pared 8 bases from V and 5 bases from J, leaving 10 bases between. The CDR3 region has the DNA TGTGCCAGCTCCACTAGTCACGAGCAGTACTTC. It specifies CASSTSHEQYF.

This clonotype was detected only a few times. The CDR3 bases are TGTGCCAGCAGCCAAGATGGCCCCAGGGGGGGGTGGGGAGCTTTCTTT. The encoded protein is CASSQDGPRGGWGAFF. The rearrangement joins TRBV3-1 to TRBJ1-1; 7 bases are shared with TRBD1. The length of the CDR3 is 16 residues. Trimming took 0 bases from V and 10 from J; bases not matched to a gene: 14. Germline V CDR1 and CDR2: LGHDT, YNNKEL (reference sequence).

This clonotype was seen a few times. The chain joins TRBV19 to TRBJ1-5, with D possibly matching TRBD1 (5 bases). Germline V gives CDR1 LNHDA, CDR2 SQIVND (reference sequence). The germline V and J ends were trimmed by 6 bases and 3 bases, with 18 bases remaining between them. This CDR3 region has 16 residues. The CDR3 DNA reads TGTGCCAGTAGCATACCCCCGACAGTTTACAATCAGCCCCAGCATTTT. Translation gives CASSIPPTVYNQPQHF.

In its sample, this clonotype was seen many times. The chain is built from TRBV12-5 and TRBJ2-5; D remains ambiguous. V dropped 2 bases and J dropped 5 bases, with 9 bases sitting between them. This CDR3 comprises 13 residues. The germline V gene has CDR1 LGHNT and CDR2 FRNRAP. In DNA form, the CDR3 reads TGTGCTAGTGGTTTGTCCGGTGGGGAGACCCAGTACTTC. Amino acids: CASGLSGGETQYF.

This clonotype was picked up many times. This chain joins TRBV2 and TRBJ2-1, with TRBD2 matching over 12 bases. V was clipped by 6 bases and J by 14 bases; unmatched bases: 14. From germline, CDR1 is SNHLY and CDR2 FYNNEI. The CDR3 covers 15 residues. CDR3 coding DNA: TGTGCCAGCAGCGCTAGCGGGAGGGGCTCCTCGGGGGAGTTCTTC. Residues: CASSASGRGSSGEFF.

This clonotype was seen many times. The J gene is TRBJ2-7, the V gene TRBV7-8; no definite D call. Per germline, CDR1 SGHVS and CDR2 FQNEAQ. This CDR3 has 12 residues. The V and J ends lost 5 bases and 5 bases respectively, with 10 bases between them. CDR3 sequence (DNA): TGTGCCAGCAGCCCTAGAAATAACGAGCAGTACTTC. It yields the protein CASSPRNNEQYF.

This clonotype was counted ten times or more. The chain employs TRBV27 and TRBJ1-4, with D perhaps TRBD1 (6 bases). Germline-derived CDR1 and CDR2 are MNHEY and SMNVEV (reference sequence). The V gene lost 3 bases and the J gene lost 6 bases, with 11 bases spanning the gap. The CDR3 length is 14 residues. CDR3 residues: CASSLGGRHEKLFF. Here the CDR3 DNA reads TGTGCCAGCAGTTTGGGGGGGCGGCATGAAAAACTGTTTTTT. The complete variable domain, with remaining parts taken from reference TRBV27 and TRBJ1-4, reads EAQVTQNPRYLITVTGKKLTVTCSQNMNHEYMSWYRQDPGLGLRQIYYSMNVEVTDKGDVPEGYKVSRKEKRNFPLILESPSPNQTSLYFCASSLGGRHEKLFFGSGTQLSVL.

This chain joins TRBV6-5 and TRBJ1-5; D gene uncertain. Trimming cost V 2 bases and J 6 bases, with 14 bases left between them. The CDR3 has 15 amino acids. Germline lookup yields CDR1 MNHEY and CDR2 SVGAGI. CDR3 amino acids: CASSYGVAGSQPQHF. DNA for the CDR3: TGTGCCAGCAGTTACGGTGTGGCAGGAAGTCAGCCCCAGCATTTT.

This clonotype was recorded at least ten times. The chain recombines TRBV7-2 with TRBJ2-7; D perhaps matches TRBD2 (5 bases). Germline V gene sequence: CDR1 SGHTA, CDR2 FQGNSA. Between the trimmed V and J ends, which lost 5 bases and 1 base, there was a span of 27 bases. The CDR3 contains 19 residues. The CDR3 protein is CASSPGVGSPIVKSYEQYF. Here the CDR3 DNA reads TGTGCCAGCAGCCCCGGGGTTGGTAGCCCTATCGTCAAATCCTACGAGCAGTACTTC. Drawing the rest from reference TRBV7-2 and TRBJ2-7, the complete variable domain is GAGVSQSPSNKVTEKGKDVELRCDPISGHTALYWYRQSLGQGLEFLIYFQGNSAPDKSGLPSDRFSAERTGGSVSTLTIQRTQQEDSAVYLCASSPGVGSPIVKSYEQYFGPGTRLTVT.

There are many counts of this clonotype. V gene TRBV27 combines with J gene TRBJ2-3, with D unresolved. The CDR3 contains 13 residues. Germline V gene sequence: CDR1 MNHEY, CDR2 SMNVEV (reference sequence). Trimming took 3 bases from V and 2 from J, leaving 6 bases between them. The CDR3 region has the DNA TGTGCCAGCAGTTTTGGCAACACAGATACGCAGTATTTT. This gives the protein CASSFGNTDTQYF.

At least ten counts were recorded for this clonotype. Mismatch with germline at one junction end may stem from a read error. The chain carries TRBV12-3 or TRBV12-4 and TRBJ2-5, with 9 bases that match TRBD2. This CDR3 is 15 amino acids long. CDR3 residues: CASSLSGTSQKTQYF. The CDR3 nucleotides are TGTGCCAGCAGTTTAAGTGGGACTAGCCAAAAGACCCAGTACTTC.

This clonotype was picked up many times. V is TRBV6-5 and J is TRBJ2-7, with 9 bases that match TRBD1. V gave up 2 bases and J gave up 4 bases; unmatched junction bases: 6. This CDR3 is built from 15 residues. The germline V gene has CDR1 MNHEY and CDR2 SVGAGI. CDR3 bases: TGTGCCAGCAGTTACAGAACCGGGACAGGGTACGAGCAGTACTTC. Translated: CASSYRTGTGYEQYF.

This clonotype was seen ten or more times. V is TRBV28 and J is TRBJ2-1; D not resolved. Germline CDR1 is MDHEN and CDR2 is SYDVKM. This CDR3 contains 17 residues. Trimming left V 6 bases short and J 0 bases short, with 18 bases between. The CDR3 coding sequence is TGTGCCAGCAGGAAAGTACCTACGCGAAGCTCCTACAATGAGCAGTTCTTC. Translating it yields CASRKVPTRSSYNEQFF.

This clonotype came up a few times. The CDR3: CASSAQGTAGETQYF. The CDR3 DNA reads as TGTGCCAGCAGTGCACAGGGGACTGCGGGGGAGACCCAGTACTTC. This chain uses TRBV28 with TRBJ2-5, with D possibly being TRBD1 (7 bases). Between the trimmed V and J ends, which lost 5 bases and 5 bases, there was a span of 18 bases. Germline V lookup: CDR1 MDHEN, CDR2 SYDVKM. The CDR3 loop spans 15 amino acids. The full variable domain, rest sourced from reference TRBV28 and TRBJ2-5, is DVKVTQSSRYLVKRTGEKVFLECVQDMDHENMFWYRQDPGLGLRLIYFSYDVKMKEKGDIPEGYSVSREKKERFSLILESASTNQTSMYLCASSAQGTAGETQYFGPGTRLLVL.

This clonotype was counted ten times or more. This rearrangement joins TRBV20-1 to TRBJ2-1, with 9 positions matching TRBD1. Germline V CDR1 and CDR2: DFQATT, SNEGSKA (reference sequence). J lost 6 bases, V lost 5 bases, and 5 bases had no gene match. The CDR3 sequence is 13 residues long. This CDR3 reads CSAPGTGSNEQFF. The CDR3 DNA is TGCAGTGCTCCCGGGACAGGGTCCAATGAGCAGTTCTTC.

Ten or more counts support this clonotype. The chain has TRBV18 and TRBJ1-1; the D gene is possibly TRBD1 (6 bases). This CDR3 region has 13 residues. V was cut by 2 bases and J by 4 bases, with 8 bases left in between. Germline V gene lookup returns CDR1 KGHSH and CDR2 LQKENI. CDR3 sequence reads: CASSPGGRTEAFF. The DNA of the CDR3 is TGTGCCAGCTCACCAGGGGGGCGCACTGAAGCTTTCTTT.

In its sample, this clonotype was seen many times. The chain carries TRBV30 and TRBJ1-6; possibly TRBD1 for D (5 bases). CDR1 is GTSNPN and CDR2 is SVGIG in the germline V gene (reference sequence). This CDR3 contains 13 residues. V lost 3 bases, J lost 6 bases, and 9 bases lay in between. CDR3 protein: CAWSRGGNSPLHF. The DNA for the CDR3 is TGTGCCTGGAGCCGGGGGGGTAATTCACCCCTCCACTTT.

At least ten counts were recorded for this clonotype. The chain is built from TRBV11-2 and TRBJ2-7, with D tentatively TRBD1 (5 bases). Germline V gene sequence: CDR1 SGHAT, CDR2 FQNNGV. The CDR3 is made up of 14 amino acids. V lost 0 bases and J lost 6, with 12 bases in between. The CDR3: CASSLEAGLGEQYF. As DNA, the CDR3 is TGTGCCAGCAGCTTAGAGGCAGGGCTTGGCGAGCAGTACTTC.

This clonotype has a count of ten or more. The J gene is TRBJ2-1, the V gene TRBV2; D is perhaps TRBD1 (5 bases). The CDR3 extends over 15 amino acids. Trimming stripped 0 bases from V and 7 bases from J, with 13 bases between. Per germline, CDR1 SNHLY and CDR2 FYNNEI. In nucleotides, the CDR3 is TGTGCCAGCAGTGAAGCGGAAACAGGATCGAATGAGCAGTTCTTC. Its translation: CASSEAETGSNEQFF.

This clonotype has just a few counts. The V and J genes are TRBV11-2 and TRBJ2-7; D is uncertain. In germline, CDR1 is SGHAT, CDR2 FQNNGV. This CDR3 has 15 residues. With 4 bases removed from V and 2 bases from J, the gap between germline ends came to 15 bases. CDR3 nucleotides: TGTGCCAGCAGCTCTGGAAGGGCGATCGCCTACGAGCAGTACTTC. Translated, it gives CASSSGRAIAYEQYF.

This clonotype was counted only a few times. The V call is TRBV6-2 or TRBV6-3, the J call TRBJ2-1, with D unclear. Trimming removed 4 bases at V and 8 bases at J, with 9 bases between. This CDR3 is 12 amino acids long. The V gene's germline CDR1 is MNHEY and CDR2 SVGEGT. DNA for the CDR3: TGTGCCAGCAGTTCACTCCTCGATGAGCAGTTCTTC. Translation gives CASSSLLDEQFF.

CDR3 DNA sequence: TGTGCCAGCACCCCTTTAGCGGGAGTTCCCAATGAGCAGTTCTTC. This encodes CASTPLAGVPNEQFF. The chain joins TRBV11-2 to TRBJ2-1; 9 nucleotides match TRBD2. The CDR3 consists of 15 residues. Germline trimming cut 7 bases from V and 6 bases from J; bases unmatched to any gene: 10. The V gene's germline CDR1 is SGHAT and CDR2 FQNNGV.